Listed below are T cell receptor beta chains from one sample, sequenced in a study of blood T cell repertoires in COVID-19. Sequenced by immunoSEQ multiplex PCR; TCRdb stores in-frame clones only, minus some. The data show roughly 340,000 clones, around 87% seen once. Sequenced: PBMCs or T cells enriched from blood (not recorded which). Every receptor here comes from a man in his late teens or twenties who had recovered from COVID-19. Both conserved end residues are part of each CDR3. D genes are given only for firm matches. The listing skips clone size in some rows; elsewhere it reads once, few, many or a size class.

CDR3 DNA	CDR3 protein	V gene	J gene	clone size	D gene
TGTGCCAGCAGGGCCACTAGTAAGGTCGGGACTGAAGCTTTCTTT	CASRATSKVGTEAFF	TRBV7-3	TRBJ1-1	-	-
TGTGCCAGCAGCTTGGCCCTTATTGGACACGTAGATGAAGCTTTCTTT	CASSLALIGHVDEAFF	TRBV5-5	TRBJ1-1	-	-
TGTGCCAGCAGCCCTCAGCGACAGGTTAACACCGGGGAGCTGTTTTTT	CASSPQRQVNTGELFF	TRBV9	TRBJ2-2	-	-
TGTGCCAGCAGCCATGGTATGGCCGACACCATACTCCACTTT	CASSHGMADTILHF	TRBV3-1/TRBV3-2	TRBJ1-6	-	-
TGTGCCAGCAGTTTAGGTGGGGAGTGGGAGGTTTACTTC	CASSLGGEWEVYF	TRBV12-3/TRBV12-4	TRBJ2-7	-	-
TGTGCCAGCAGCTTGGATATCGCGGGAGGACGCGAGCAGTACTTC	CASSLDIAGGREQYF	TRBV5-4	TRBJ2-7	-	TRBD2
TGTGCCAGTAGTATAGGTGGCGGGAGGAGAGATACACAGTATTTT	CASSIGGGRRDTQYF	TRBV19	TRBJ2-3	-	TRBD2
TGCGCCAGCAGCTTGGCTCTAGCGGCTTCGACGTCCTACAATGAGCAGTTCTTC	CASSLALAASTSYNEQFF	TRBV5-1	TRBJ2-1	-	TRBD2
TGTGCCAGCAGTTTTCGGTCCACAGATACGCAGTATTTT	CASSFRSTDTQYF	TRBV12-3/TRBV12-4	TRBJ2-3	-	-
TGTGCCAGCAGTGACGGACAGCGCAATCAGCCCCAGCATTTT	CASSDGQRNQPQHF	TRBV2	TRBJ1-5	-	-
TGTGCCAGCAGCTTAGCGAGAAGCAACTCTGGAAACACCATATATTTT	CASSLARSNSGNTIYF	TRBV7-9	TRBJ1-3	-	-
TGTGCCACCGGGACTAGCGGTTACAATGAGCAGTTCTTC	CATGTSGYNEQFF	TRBV24-1	TRBJ2-1	-	TRBD2
TGTGCCAGCAGCCAAGTAGGACAGAGCCTCTCTGGGGCCAACGTCCTGACTTTC	CASSQVGQSLSGANVLTF	TRBV3-1/TRBV3-2	TRBJ2-6	-	-
TGCGCCAGCAGCCCGAACGGGGTGGCTAACTATGGCTACACCTTC	CASSPNGVANYGYTF	TRBV4-3	TRBJ1-2	-	-
TGCGCCAGCAGCCAGGGGGGTGGAGTGAGCTCCTACGAGCAGTACTTC	CASSQGGGVSSYEQYF	TRBV5-1	TRBJ2-7	-	-
TGTGCCAGCAGCGTAGCTACTGGGGGGGATACGCAGTATTTT	CASSVATGGDTQYF	TRBV9	TRBJ2-3	-	-
TGTGCCAGCAGCCCACGACAGGTCGTGGATGAAAAACTGTTTTTT	CASSPRQVVDEKLFF	TRBV7-2	TRBJ1-4	-	-
TGTGCCAGTAGCAGGGTGGGTGAGGCCGCCTTCTACGAGCAGTACTTC	CASSRVGEAAFYEQYF	TRBV19	TRBJ2-7	-	-
TGTGCCAGCAGTGAGAGGCCCCAGGGGCATCAGGGAAACAATGAGCAGTTCTTC	CASSERPQGHQGNNEQFF	TRBV6-1	TRBJ2-1	-	-
TGTGCCAGCAGCTCTAGCTCTGGGGCCAACGTCCTGACTTTC	CASSSSSGANVLTF	TRBV7-3	TRBJ2-6	-	-
TGTGCCAGTCGCATTGGACAGTTGAACACCGGGGAGCTGTTTTTT	CASRIGQLNTGELFF	TRBV19	TRBJ2-2	once	-
TGTGCCAGCAGCGGAGGGGGGGCCTACACCGGGGAGCTGTTTTTT	CASSGGGAYTGELFF	TRBV11-1	TRBJ2-2	-	-
TGTGCCAGCAGTTCTATCCATGAGCAGTTCTTC	CASSSIHEQFF	TRBV12-3/TRBV12-4	TRBJ2-1	-	-
TGTGCCAGCAGTGGACAGAGCTACGAGCAGTACTTC	CASSGQSYEQYF	TRBV2	TRBJ2-7	-	-
TGTGCCAGCAGTTTATCTGGGACAGGGTATAGGTTAACTGAAGCTTTCTTT	CASSLSGTGYRLTEAFF	TRBV28	TRBJ1-1	-	TRBD1
TGCAGTGCGCCTACCACAGATACGCAGTATTTT	CSAPTTDTQYF	TRBV20-1	TRBJ2-3	-	-
TGCGCCAGCAGCCAAGGTATGACGGGAGGTGGCAATGAGCAGTTCTTC	CASSQGMTGGGNEQFF	TRBV4-3	TRBJ2-1	-	TRBD2
TGTGCCAGCAGTGCCTCAGGGGGCGCTCCCCCCTATGGCTACACCTTC	CASSASGGAPPYGYTF	TRBV28	TRBJ1-2	-	TRBD1
TGCGCCAGCAGCTTAGGGACAGGGGGCTATGGCTACACCTTC	CASSLGTGGYGYTF	TRBV5-1	TRBJ1-2	-	TRBD1
TGTGCCAGCAGTCCCCCCCTGCTGACAGGGACCCACGAGCAGTACTTC	CASSPPLLTGTHEQYF	TRBV28	TRBJ2-7	-	TRBD1
TGTGCCAGCTCAGCGACGGGGGGGTATGATACGCAGTATTTT	CASSATGGYDTQYF	TRBV18	TRBJ2-3	-	TRBD2
TGTGCCAGCAGAGGACACCCCAATCAGCCCCAGCATTTT	CASRGHPNQPQHF	TRBV6-5	TRBJ1-5	-	-
TGTGCCAGCAGTTGGGAGGCTAATTCACCCCTCCACTTT	CASSWEANSPLHF	TRBV27	TRBJ1-6	-	-
TGTGCCAGCAGCTTATTAGCGGTTAGGAGCTCCTACAATGAGCAGTTCTTC	CASSLLAVRSSYNEQFF	TRBV7-2	TRBJ2-1	-	-
TGTGCCAGCAGCTCGACCCCACAGGGAATACGGTACAATGAGCAGTTCTTC	CASSSTPQGIRYNEQFF	TRBV27	TRBJ2-1	few	-
TGTGCCAGCAGCGAAAATCGAAGGACTATCTACGAGCAGTACTTC	CASSENRRTIYEQYF	TRBV28	TRBJ2-7	-	-
TGTGCCAGCAGTGACCCAGACAGGGGAACTAACTATGGCTACACCTTC	CASSDPDRGTNYGYTF	TRBV11-2	TRBJ1-2	-	TRBD1
TGTGCCAGCAGCCCGCCCGTCGGGTTTATCTCCTACGAGCAGTACTTC	CASSPPVGFISYEQYF	TRBV7-2	TRBJ2-7	-	-
TGTGCCACCAGCAGAGATAGAACAGGGTGGAATGGCTATACCTTC	CATSRDRTGWNGYTF	TRBV15	TRBJ1-2	-	-
TGTGCCAGCAGCGACCGGGACAGAAATAACTATGGCTACACCTTC	CASSDRDRNNYGYTF	TRBV7-9	TRBJ1-2	-	TRBD1
TGTGCCAGCAGTGAATACGGACAGGGGAATTCACCCCTCCACTTT	CASSEYGQGNSPLHF	TRBV6-1	TRBJ1-6	-	TRBD1
TGTGCCAGCAGCCAAGGGACAGTCTCCTACGAGCAGTACTTC	CASSQGTVSYEQYF	TRBV3-1/TRBV3-2	TRBJ2-7	few	-
TGTGCCAGCAGCCCCTTCGACAGGGGGGTTGGGGCCAACGTCCTGACTTTC	CASSPFDRGVGANVLTF	TRBV4-2	TRBJ2-6	-	TRBD1
TGTGCCAGCAGCCACGACATAGGTTTTGGCTACACCTTC	CASSHDIGFGYTF	TRBV12-3/TRBV12-4	TRBJ1-2	-	-
TGTGCCAGCAGCTTAAGGTCCTCGTCGGGTGTTTCCTACGAGCAGTACTTC	CASSLRSSSGVSYEQYF	TRBV7-2	TRBJ2-7	-	-
TGTGCCACCAGTGATTCGGGACAACCCCAGCATTTT	CATSDSGQPQHF	TRBV24-1	TRBJ1-5	-	-